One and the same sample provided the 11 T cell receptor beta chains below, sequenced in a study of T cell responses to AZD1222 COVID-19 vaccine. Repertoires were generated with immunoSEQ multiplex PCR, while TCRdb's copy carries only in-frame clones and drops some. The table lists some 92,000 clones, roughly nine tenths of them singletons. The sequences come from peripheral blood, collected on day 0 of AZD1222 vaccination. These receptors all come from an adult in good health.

The CDR3 is CASSRDREMPSRPQHF. The CDR3 nucleotides are TGTGCCAGTAGTCGGGACAGGGAGATGCCTTCAAGGCCCCAGCATTTT. The chain couples TRBV19 to TRBJ1-5; 9 bases agree with TRBD1. V was pared by 5 bases and J by 9 bases, with 14 bases of the junction left unmatched. The CDR3 covers 16 residues. Germline CDR1 LNHDA, CDR2 SQIVND (reference sequence).

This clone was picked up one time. The CDR3 spells CASSLESGRGNTIYF. For the CDR3, the DNA is TGTGCCAGCAGCTTAGAATCGGGACGAGGAAACACCATATATTTT. The V and J genes are TRBV7-2 and TRBJ1-3; D is perhaps TRBD1 (5 bases). This CDR3 region has 15 residues. Trimming took off 1 base at V and 4 bases at J, with 11 bases between the two ends. Germline V lookup: CDR1 SGHTA, CDR2 FQGNSA.

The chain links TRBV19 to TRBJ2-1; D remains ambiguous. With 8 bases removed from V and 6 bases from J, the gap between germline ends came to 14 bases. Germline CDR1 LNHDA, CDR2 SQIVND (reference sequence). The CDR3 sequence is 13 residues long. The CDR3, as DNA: TGTGCCAGTGGAACACTAATTTTCAATGAGCAGTTCTTC. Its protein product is CASGTLIFNEQFF. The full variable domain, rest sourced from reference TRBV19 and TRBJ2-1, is DGGITQSPKYLFRKEGQNVTLSCEQNLNHDAMYWYRQDPGQGLRLIYYSQIVNDFQKGDIAEGYSVSREKKESFPLTVTSAQKNPTAFYLCASGTLIFNEQFFGPGTRLTVL.

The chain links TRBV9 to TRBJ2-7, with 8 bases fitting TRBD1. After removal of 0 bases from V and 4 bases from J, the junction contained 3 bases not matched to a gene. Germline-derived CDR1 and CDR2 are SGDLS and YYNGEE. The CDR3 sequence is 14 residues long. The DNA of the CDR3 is TGTGCCAGCAGCGTAGGACAGGGGACATACGAGCAGTACTTC. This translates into CASSVGQGTYEQYF.

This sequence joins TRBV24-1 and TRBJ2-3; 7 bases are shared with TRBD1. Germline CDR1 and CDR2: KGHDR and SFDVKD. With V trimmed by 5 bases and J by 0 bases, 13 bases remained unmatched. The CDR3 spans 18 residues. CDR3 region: CATSGPGQNDFSTDTQYF. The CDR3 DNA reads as TGTGCCACCAGTGGACCGGGACAGAACGATTTTAGCACAGATACGCAGTATTTT.

The CDR3, as DNA: TGTGCCAGCAGCCAAGCACCGCCATACACTGAAGCTTTCTTT. This codes for CASSQAPPYTEAFF. V usage is TRBV3-1 (or the pseudogene TRBV3-2) and J usage is TRBJ1-1; D unresolved. The CDR3 loop spans 14 amino acids. V was cut by 1 base and J by 3 bases, with 9 bases left in between. Germline V lookup: CDR1 LGHDT, CDR2 YNNKEL (reference sequence).

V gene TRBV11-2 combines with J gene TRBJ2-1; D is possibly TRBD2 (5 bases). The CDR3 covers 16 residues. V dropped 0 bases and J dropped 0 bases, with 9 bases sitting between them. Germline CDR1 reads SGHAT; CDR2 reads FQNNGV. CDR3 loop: CASSLEAVSSYNEQFF. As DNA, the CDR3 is TGTGCCAGCAGCTTAGAAGCGGTAAGCTCCTACAATGAGCAGTTCTTC.

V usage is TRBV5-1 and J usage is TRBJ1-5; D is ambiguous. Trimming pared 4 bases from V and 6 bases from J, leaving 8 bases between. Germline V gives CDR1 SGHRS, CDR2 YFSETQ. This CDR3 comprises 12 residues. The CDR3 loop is CASSGVSQPQHF. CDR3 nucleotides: TGCGCCAGCAGCGGCGTTTCTCAGCCCCAGCATTTT.

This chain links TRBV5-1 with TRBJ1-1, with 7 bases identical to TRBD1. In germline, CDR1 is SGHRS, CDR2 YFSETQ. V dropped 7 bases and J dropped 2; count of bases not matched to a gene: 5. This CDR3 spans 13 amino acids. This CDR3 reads CASRQGGNTEAFF. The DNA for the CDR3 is TGCGCCAGCCGACAGGGTGGAAACACTGAAGCTTTCTTT. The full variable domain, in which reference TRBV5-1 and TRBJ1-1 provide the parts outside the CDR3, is KAGVTQTPRYLIKTRGQQVTLSCSPISGHRSVSWYQQTPGQGLQFLFEYFSETQRNKGNFPGRFSGRQFSNSRSEMNVSTLELGDSALYLCASRQGGNTEAFFGQGTRLTVV.

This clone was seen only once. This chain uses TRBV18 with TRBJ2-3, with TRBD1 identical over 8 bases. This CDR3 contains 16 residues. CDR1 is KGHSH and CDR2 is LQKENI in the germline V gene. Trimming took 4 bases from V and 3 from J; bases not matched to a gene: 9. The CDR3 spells CASSLPGGRRTDTQYF. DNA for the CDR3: TGTGCCAGCTCACTCCCAGGGGGCAGAAGGACAGATACGCAGTATTTT.

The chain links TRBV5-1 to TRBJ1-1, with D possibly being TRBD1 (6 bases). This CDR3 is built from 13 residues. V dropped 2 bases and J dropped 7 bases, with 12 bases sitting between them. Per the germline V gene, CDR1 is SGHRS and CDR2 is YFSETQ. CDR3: CASSLSQGGEAFF. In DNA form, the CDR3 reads TGCGCCAGCAGCTTATCACAGGGTGGTGAAGCTTTCTTT.